One sample yielded the 18 T cell receptor beta chains listed below, sequenced in a study of blood T cells in healthy people across ages. PCR was performed a second time for about 7 to 12 cycles using a sample-barcoded 5' primer and a J-beta primer mix. MiXCR, run by TCRdb on the 5' RACE reads, gives a single entry per CDR3 protein. The profile shows just under 900,000 distinct CDR3 sequences, more than 25% of them singletons. The material sequenced was blood. The source of these receptors is an elderly woman in good health.

This clonotype came up once. This chain joins TRBV20-1 and TRBJ1-1, with no clear D. V lost 6 bases to trimming and J lost 0 bases, with 17 bases between them. Germline V lookup: CDR1 DFQATT, CDR2 SNEGSKA (reference sequence). The CDR3 is made up of 15 amino acids. The CDR3 reads CSAPPWSFMNTEAFF. CDR3 DNA sequence: TGCAGTGCCCCCCCGTGGAGTTTCATGAACACTGAAGCTTTCTTT.

Details on this clonotype: The CDR3 ends on some other residue instead of the conserved phenylalanine or tryptophan, so this is likely a read error. CDR3 nucleotides: TGTGCCATCAGGGACAGGGTATCAACCTGCGAGCAGTACTGC. This encodes CAIRDRVSTCEQYC. V gene TRBV10-3 combines with J gene TRBJ2-4; 8 bases agree with TRBD1. The DNA end favors TRBJ2-7, so the J call may be wrong. In germline, CDR1 is ENHRY, CDR2 SYGVKD. The CDR3 sequence is 14 residues long.

The V call is TRBV6-1, the J call TRBJ2-2; 11 bases line up with TRBD2. The CDR3 sequence is 19 residues long. After removal of 5 bases from V and 1 base from J, the junction contained 12 bases not matched to a gene. Germline V gene data show CDR1 as MNHNS and CDR2 as SASEGT. The chain's CDR3 is CASSRPGLAGGGNTGELFF. The CDR3, as DNA: TGTGCCAGCAGTCGACCGGGCCTAGCGGGGGGCGGGAACACCGGGGAGCTGTTTTTT.

The sample holds many counts of this clonotype. The chain couples TRBV6-2 or TRBV6-3 to TRBJ1-5, with D unclear. This CDR3 contains 15 residues. Deletions cut 7 bases from V and 2 bases from J, with 15 bases between. Germline lookup yields CDR1 MNHEY and CDR2 SVGEGT. The CDR3 sequence is CASIPGGHGNQPQHF. The CDR3 bases are TGTGCCAGCATCCCAGGAGGGCATGGCAATCAGCCCCAGCATTTT.

This clonotype was counted ten times or more. V is TRBV20-1 and J is TRBJ1-6, with D possibly matching TRBD1 (5 bases). The V gene's germline CDR1 is DFQATT and CDR2 SNEGSKA (reference sequence). V was pared by 1 base and J by 6 bases, with 16 bases between. CDR3 length equals 16 residues. CDR3 in amino acids: CSARGPGRQGNSPLHF. The CDR3 DNA is TGCAGTGCTAGAGGTCCCGGTCGTCAGGGTAATTCACCCCTCCACTTT.

This clonotype has a count of ten or more. CDR3 sequence reads: CSVDRGSYNEQFF. The CDR3 DNA follows: TGCAGTGTTGACCGGGGGTCCTACAATGAGCAGTTCTTC. The rearrangement uses TRBV20-1 and TRBJ2-1, with D possibly matching TRBD2 (6 bases). Germline V gives CDR1 DFQATT, CDR2 SNEGSKA (reference sequence). There are 13 residues in the CDR3. The V gene lost 7 bases and the J gene lost 1 base, with 11 bases spanning the gap.

The table lists this clonotype with many counts. The chain couples TRBV10-3 to TRBJ2-5; D unresolved. V shed 7 bases and J shed 3 bases, with 12 bases lying between them. The CDR3 extends over 13 amino acids. Germline values: CDR1 ENHRY, CDR2 SYGVKD. The CDR3, as DNA: TGTGCCATCAAGAAGTCAGAAAAAGAGACCCAGTACTTC. Translating gives CAIKKSEKETQYF.

This clonotype occurred a few times. The chain employs TRBV21-1 and TRBJ2-3; the listed D gene, TRBD1, was not tested against the DNA. TRBV21-1 is termed a pseudogene. The CDR3 spans 19 residues. The DNA of the CDR3 is TGTGCCAGCAGCAAAGGCGACGGGACAGCCCAAATGGATACAGATACGCAGTATTTT. Protein: CASSKGDGTAQMDTDTQYF.

This clonotype was counted only a few times. This chain joins TRBV12-3 or TRBV12-4 and TRBJ2-3; tentative D call: TRBD2 (5 bases). The CDR3 is made up of 15 amino acids. Between the trimmed V and J ends, which lost 6 bases and 2 bases, there was a span of 15 bases. CDR3 sequence (DNA): TGTGCCAGCAGCCTCCGGGGAGTGACCACAGATACGCAGTATTTT. Amino acid sequence: CASSLRGVTTDTQYF.

V usage is TRBV20-1 and J usage is TRBJ1-1; D is undetermined. Germline assignment: CDR1 DFQATT and CDR2 SNEGSKA (reference sequence). The V end was cut by 2 bases, the J end by 4 bases, with 11 bases between. The CDR3 is made up of 13 amino acids. DNA for the CDR3: TGCAGTGCTAGAAACAGCCGAGGCACTGAAGCTTTCTTT. Its translation is CSARNSRGTEAFF.

The V call is TRBV9, the J call TRBJ2-1; TRBD2 matches 7 bases. V lost 5 bases to trimming and J lost 6 bases; unmatched junction nucleotides: 8. Germline assignment: CDR1 SGDLS and CDR2 YYNGEE. The CDR3 extends over 14 amino acids. The CDR3 here is CASSVSGLGNEQFF. Here the CDR3 DNA reads TGTGCCAGCAGTGTTAGCGGGCTGGGCAATGAGCAGTTCTTC.

Only a few counts were recorded for this clonotype. The J gene is TRBJ2-7, the V gene TRBV3-1; D is perhaps TRBD1 (5 bases). V was pared by 0 bases and J by 3 bases, with 15 bases between. The V gene's germline CDR1 is LGHDT and CDR2 YNNKEL (reference sequence). The CDR3 has 16 residues. The DNA of the CDR3 is TGTGCCAGCAGCCAAGAAAGGGCGCAGGGTTACTACGAGCAGTACTTC. The encoded protein is CASSQERAQGYYEQYF.

A single count supports this clonotype. Sequence at one end of the junction differs from germline and may be a read error. The V gene is TRBV7-2, the J gene TRBJ2-2; TRBD2 is a possible D gene (5 bases). Germline assignment: CDR1 SGHTA and CDR2 FQGNSA. The CDR3 runs to 14 residues. CDR3 coding DNA: TGTGCCAGCAGCTTCTACACAAACACCGGGGAGCGGTTTTTT. It translates to CASSFYTNTGERFF.

As to this clonotype: A much larger clonotype is one base distant, so this may be a read error. The rearrangement uses TRBV5-1 and TRBJ2-5; 12 nucleotides line up with TRBD2. The junction had 12 bases not matched to a gene; V was cut back by 7 bases and J by 11 bases. Per germline, CDR1 SGHRS and CDR2 YFSETQ. The CDR3 is 14 amino acids. The DNA for the CDR3 is TGCGCCAGCCAGGGACTAGCGGGCTGGGATGAGCAGTACTTC. Its translation is CASQGLAGWDEQYF.

In this sample, this clonotype turned up many times. The chain is built from TRBV9 and TRBJ2-6; D uncertain. The CDR3 totals 14 residues. The V gene lost 7 bases and the J gene lost 0 bases, with 8 bases spanning the gap. Germline CDR1 and CDR2: SGDLS and YYNGEE. The CDR3 region has the DNA TGTGCCAGCGGTTGGGGCTCTGGGGCCAACGTCCTGACTTTC. It yields the protein CASGWGSGANVLTF.

This clonotype was observed many times. The chain links TRBV20-1 to TRBJ2-1; 7 nucleotides match TRBD1. CDR1 DFQATT and CDR2 SNEGSKA come from the germline V gene (reference sequence). V gave up 6 bases and J gave up 4 bases; unmatched junction bases: 6. This CDR3 has 13 residues. The CDR3 is CSATGQRYNEQFF. DNA for the CDR3: TGCAGTGCCACGGGACAGCGTTACAATGAGCAGTTCTTC.

This clonotype was counted only a few times. This chain links TRBV28 with TRBJ2-7, with D perhaps TRBD1 or TRBD2 (6 bases each). Trimming cost V 5 bases and J 3 bases, with 17 bases left between them. The CDR3 loop spans 15 amino acids. Germline values: CDR1 MDHEN, CDR2 SYDVKM. In nucleotides, the CDR3 is TGTGCCAGCAGTCCCTTAGGGGGGCCGGGCTACGAGCAGTACTTC. Translated: CASSPLGGPGYEQYF. The full variable domain, completed using reference TRBV28 and TRBJ2-7, is DVKVTQSSRYLVKRTGEKVFLECVQDMDHENMFWYRQDPGLGLRLIYFSYDVKMKEKGDIPEGYSVSREKKERFSLILESASTNQTSMYLCASSPLGGPGYEQYFGPGTRLTVT.

This clonotype was found a few times. This chain connects TRBV25-1 to TRBJ2-3; D not certain. V was shortened by 2 bases and J by 4 bases, with 7 bases between the two germline ends. Germline lookup yields CDR1 MGHDK and CDR2 SYGVNS. The CDR3 has 13 amino acids. CDR3 DNA: TGTGCCAGCAGTGAAGGGTGGGCAGATACGCAGTATTTT. Protein sequence: CASSEGWADTQYF.